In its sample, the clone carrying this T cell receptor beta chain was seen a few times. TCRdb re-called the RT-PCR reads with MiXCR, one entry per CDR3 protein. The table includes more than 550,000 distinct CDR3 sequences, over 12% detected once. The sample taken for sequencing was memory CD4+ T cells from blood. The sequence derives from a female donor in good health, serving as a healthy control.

CDR3 coding DNA: TGCGCCAGTTCGACAGCTTTGAACACTGAAGCTTTCTTT. Protein product: CASSTALNTEAFF. V usage is TRBV5-1 and J usage is TRBJ1-1, with D perhaps TRBD1 (5 bases). The ends were cut back, 8 bases at V and 0 bases at J, with 11 bases in the middle. The CDR3 runs 13 residues. Germline-derived CDR1 and CDR2 are SGHRS and YFSETQ. The whole variable domain, remainder taken from reference TRBV5-1 and TRBJ1-1, is KAGVTQTPRYLIKTRGQQVTLSCSPISGHRSVSWYQQTPGQGLQFLFEYFSETQRNKGNFPGRFSGRQFSNSRSEMNVSTLELGDSALYLCASSTALNTEAFFGQGTRLTVV.